The T cell receptor beta chain under discussion was sequenced for a study of shared clonotypes between healthy human individuals. The sample holds one count of this clone. Trimming removed 5 bases from V and 4 bases from J; junction bases left unmatched: 6. Germline assignment: CDR1 MNHNY and CDR2 SVGAGI (reference sequence). The CDR3 contains 14 residues. Donors comprised healthy HIV-negative adults lacking recent acute infections or vaccinations. Clones were read by immunoSEQ multiplex PCR, and TCRdb kept only the in-frame ones, dropping some. This table holds under 2,500,000 clones, about 94% found once.

The origin of this receptor is a man between 18 and 29 years old in good health. Input material: naive CD4+ T cells sorted from blood. Subset in this sample: CD45RA+ positively selected. This chain connects TRBV6-6 to TRBJ2-3, with 7 bases aligning to TRBD2. CDR3 protein: CASSHGDYSDTQYF. The CDR3 coding sequence is TGTGCCAGCAGTCACGGGGACTACTCAGATACGCAGTATTTT.